Listed here are 12 T cell receptor beta chains from one sample, sequenced in a study of vaccination effects on CD4 cells after COVID-19. Antigens for these TCRs are unknown. Data came from immunoSEQ multiplex PCR; TCRdb stores just in-frame clones and leaves some out. Of 8,000 to 10,000 clones listed, about 76% were seen once; the top ten hold approximately 11%. Having been cultured for roughly 10 days, the cells underwent CD4+ T cell isolation. Participants got two doses of BNT162b2 or mRNA-1273 vaccine. The input for sequencing was CD4+ T cells from PBMCs cultured without peptide, taken after COVID-19 vaccination. These receptor sequences come from a human donor who received a COVID-19 vaccine.

CDR3 bases: TGTGCCAGCAGTTTACAGACTAGCGGAATCCAAGAGACCCAGTACTTC. This translates into CASSLQTSGIQETQYF. The rearrangement uses TRBV28 and TRBJ2-5, with 9 bases lining up with TRBD2. CDR3 length: 16 amino acids. CDR1 MDHEN and CDR2 SYDVKM come from the germline V gene. After removal of 2 bases from V and 1 base from J, the junction contained 5 bases not matched to a gene.

This chain uses TRBV7-9 with TRBJ1-1; possible D gene TRBD1, 6 bases. The CDR3 runs to 16 residues. Looked up from germline, CDR1 is SEHNR and CDR2 is FQNEAQ (reference sequence). The V gene lost 3 bases and the J gene lost 2 bases, with 16 bases spanning the gap. Here the CDR3 DNA reads TGTGCCAGCAGCTTCAGGCTGACAGGTCGTAACACTGAAGCTTTCTTT. Protein sequence: CASSFRLTGRNTEAFF.

This sequence joins TRBV28 and TRBJ1-2; no clear D gene. V lost 1 base and J 8 bases, leaving 5 bases between the germline ends. This CDR3 has 11 amino acids. The germline V gene has CDR1 MDHEN and CDR2 SYDVKM. The CDR3 sequence is CASSLYEGYTF. The CDR3 DNA follows: TGTGCCAGCAGTTTATACGAGGGCTACACCTTC.

The chain joins TRBV19 to TRBJ1-2; no clear D gene. Germline V gene lookup returns CDR1 LNHDA and CDR2 SQIVND (reference sequence). This CDR3 comprises 14 residues. The V end was cut by 1 base, the J end by 4 bases, with 10 bases between. CDR3 sequence: CASSIVRGGYGYTF. CDR3 DNA sequence: TGTGCCAGTAGTATAGTTCGGGGTGGCTATGGCTACACCTTC.

Only a few counts were recorded for this clone. The chain employs TRBV4-3 and TRBJ1-1, with unresolved D. V was trimmed by 2 bases and J by 6 bases, leaving 10 bases between them. This CDR3 is 13 amino acids long. Per the germline V gene, CDR1 is LGHNA and CDR2 is YSLEER. The CDR3 sequence: CASSQRGGAEAFF. CDR3 nucleotides: TGCGCCAGCAGCCAACGGGGTGGAGCTGAAGCTTTCTTT.

This chain links TRBV11-2 with TRBJ2-1; D gene unclear. The CDR3 is made up of 14 amino acids. CDR1 is SGHAT, CDR2 FQNNGV, per germline. Trimming cost V 3 bases and J 7 bases, with 13 bases left between them. The CDR3 DNA reads as TGTGCCAGCAGCTTCTCCCTGGCGAGTAATGAGCAGTTCTTC. Its protein is CASSFSLASNEQFF.

The CDR3 here is CASSTKGDTPLHF. CDR3 DNA sequence: TGTGCCAGTAGTACTAAGGGGGATACACCCCTCCACTTT. This chain joins TRBV19 and TRBJ1-6, with D possibly TRBD1 on 6 matching bases. The CDR3 contains 13 residues. V was pared by 4 bases and J by 11 bases, with 12 bases between. The germline V gene encodes CDR1 LNHDA and CDR2 SQIVND (reference sequence).

The V and J genes are TRBV6-1 and TRBJ1-5, with TRBD1 matching over 8 bases. The CDR3 is 18 amino acids. V gave up 0 bases and J gave up 0 bases; unmatched junction bases: 7. CDR1 and CDR2 from the germline V gene are MNHNS and SASEGT. Written as DNA, the CDR3 is TGTGCCAGCAGTGAAGCGTCCAGGGGGCTGGGTAGCAATCAGCCCCAGCATTTT. This translates into CASSEASRGLGSNQPQHF.

The genes are TRBV6-2 or TRBV6-3 and TRBJ1-2; 7 bases align to TRBD1. Germline CDR1 and CDR2: MNHEY and SVGEGT. V trimming: 4 bases; J trimming: 4 bases; junction bases outside the gene matches: 9. The CDR3 contains 15 residues. CDR3 nucleotides: TGTGCCAGCAGTTCTCGACAGGGTTGGATCTATGGCTACACCTTC. It is translated as CASSSRQGWIYGYTF.

This clone was seen once. The chain carries TRBV7-9 and TRBJ2-3, with a tentative D call TRBD2 (5 bases). This CDR3 contains 15 residues. The V end was cut by 1 base, the J end by 8 bases, with 16 bases between. Germline V gives CDR1 SEHNR, CDR2 FQNEAQ (reference sequence). The CDR3 sequence: CASSLGLVVAGTQYF. Written as DNA, the CDR3 is TGTGCCAGCAGCTTAGGGTTAGTGGTGGCGGGTACGCAGTATTTT.

This chain links TRBV12-3 or TRBV12-4 with TRBJ1-3, with D hard to call. This CDR3 region has 13 residues. Trimming removed 6 bases at V and 4 bases at J, with 10 bases between. CDR3 region: CASRPLGGNTIYF. CDR3 coding DNA: TGTGCCAGCAGGCCCCTGGGCGGAAACACCATATATTTT.

This CDR3 is CASSLGLAGATDTQYF. The CDR3 DNA is TGTGCCAGCAGCTTAGGACTAGCGGGGGCCACAGATACGCAGTATTTT. The chain has TRBV11-2 and TRBJ2-3; 12 bases are a match to TRBD2. Germline V gives CDR1 SGHAT, CDR2 FQNNGV. V shed 1 base and J 2 bases; nucleotides not matched to a gene: 1. The CDR3 runs 16 residues.